The T cell receptor beta chain under discussion was sequenced for a study of T cells in Graves' hyperthyroidism and ophthalmopathy. Across the whole study: Upon initial diagnosis and before any treatment, peripheral blood was collected.

Ten or more counts support this clonotype. The investigators amplified TCR beta CDR3 regions from RNA transcripts. HTBI primers were employed in a first-round RT-PCR of the TCR CDR3. MiXCR, run by TCRdb on the multiplex PCR reads, gives a single entry per CDR3 protein. The sample yields a few hundred thousand distinct CDR3 sequences, about 15% seen once. The V end lost 0 bases, the J end lost 1 base, and 7 bases lay between the germline ends. The CDR3 runs to 14 residues. Per the germline V gene, CDR1 is MNHNY and CDR2 is SVGAGI (reference sequence). Those patients with uncontrolled infection, other autoimmune disease, pregnancy or lactation were excluded. Orbital computed tomography and thyroid ultrasound, together with serum TRAb and thyroxine and clinical symptoms, were used for diagnoses. The PBMCs were sourced from fresh peripheral blood (more than 8.5 ml).

This clonotype originated in a woman younger than 30 with Graves' hyperthyroidism. The material sequenced was blood. This chain links TRBV6-6 with TRBJ2-7; D is unclear. The CDR3, as DNA: TGTGCCAGCAGTTACTCGAAATCTTCCTACGAGCAGTACTTC. Its protein is CASSYSKSSYEQYF.